The text below deals with one T cell receptor beta chain. This sample stems from a study of PD-1 blockade in classical Hodgkin lymphoma. The time point was: newly diagnosed, previously untreated cHL patient sample. After thawing, PBMCs were subjected to magnetic negative selection to isolate CD8+ T cells. V was trimmed by 1 base and J by 1 base, leaving 10 bases between them. From germline, CDR1 is LNHDA and CDR2 SQIVND (reference sequence). The CDR3 length is 15 residues. The repertoire was sequenced with immunoSEQ multiplex PCR; TCRdb's copy has only in-frame clones and lacks some. The table includes 21,000 or so clones, just under 90% detected once.

Source material: CD8+ T cells from blood. This receptor was identified in a human donor with classical Hodgkin lymphoma. This rearrangement joins TRBV19 to TRBJ1-1; tentatively, D is TRBD1 (5 bases). The CDR3 loop is CASSIVGGANTEAFF. CDR3 DNA: TGTGCCAGTAGTATAGTTGGAGGGGCGAACACTGAAGCTTTCTTT.